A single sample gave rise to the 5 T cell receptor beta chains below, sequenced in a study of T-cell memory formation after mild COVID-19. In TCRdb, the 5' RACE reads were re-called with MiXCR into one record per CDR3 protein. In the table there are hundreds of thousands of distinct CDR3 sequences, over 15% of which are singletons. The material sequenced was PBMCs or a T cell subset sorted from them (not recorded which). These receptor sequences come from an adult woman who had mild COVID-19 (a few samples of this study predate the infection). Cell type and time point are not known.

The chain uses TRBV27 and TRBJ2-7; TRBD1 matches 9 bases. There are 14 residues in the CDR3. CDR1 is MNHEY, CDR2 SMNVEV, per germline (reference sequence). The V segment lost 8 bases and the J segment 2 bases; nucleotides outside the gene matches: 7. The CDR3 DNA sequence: TGTGCCAGCGGCCCCTGGGACAGGGCCTACGAGCAGTACTTC. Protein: CASGPWDRAYEQYF.

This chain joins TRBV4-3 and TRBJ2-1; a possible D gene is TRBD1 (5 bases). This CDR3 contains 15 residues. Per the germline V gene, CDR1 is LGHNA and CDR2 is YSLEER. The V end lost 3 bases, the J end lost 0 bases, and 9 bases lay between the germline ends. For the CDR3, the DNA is TGCGCCAGCAGCCAGCAGGGCTTCTCCTACAATGAGCAGTTCTTC. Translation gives CASSQQGFSYNEQFF.

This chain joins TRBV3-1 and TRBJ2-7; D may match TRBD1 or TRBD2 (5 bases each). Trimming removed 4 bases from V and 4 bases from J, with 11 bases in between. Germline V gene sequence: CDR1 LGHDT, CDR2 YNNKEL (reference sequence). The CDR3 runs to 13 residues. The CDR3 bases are TGTGCCAGCAGCCTGGGGGTTCAGTACGAGCAGTACTTC. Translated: CASSLGVQYEQYF.

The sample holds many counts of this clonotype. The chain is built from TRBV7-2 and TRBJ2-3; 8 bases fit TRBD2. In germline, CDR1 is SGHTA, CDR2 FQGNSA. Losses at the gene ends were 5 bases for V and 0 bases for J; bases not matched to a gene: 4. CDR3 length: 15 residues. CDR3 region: CASSISGTSTDTQYF. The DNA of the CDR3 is TGTGCCAGCAGCATTAGCGGGACTAGCACAGATACGCAGTATTTT.

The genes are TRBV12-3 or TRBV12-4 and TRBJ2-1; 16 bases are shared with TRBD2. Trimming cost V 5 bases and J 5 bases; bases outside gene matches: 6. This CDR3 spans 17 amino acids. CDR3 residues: CASSVTGTSGRDNEQFF. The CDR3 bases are TGTGCCAGCAGTGTTACCGGGACTAGCGGGAGGGACAATGAGCAGTTCTTC.